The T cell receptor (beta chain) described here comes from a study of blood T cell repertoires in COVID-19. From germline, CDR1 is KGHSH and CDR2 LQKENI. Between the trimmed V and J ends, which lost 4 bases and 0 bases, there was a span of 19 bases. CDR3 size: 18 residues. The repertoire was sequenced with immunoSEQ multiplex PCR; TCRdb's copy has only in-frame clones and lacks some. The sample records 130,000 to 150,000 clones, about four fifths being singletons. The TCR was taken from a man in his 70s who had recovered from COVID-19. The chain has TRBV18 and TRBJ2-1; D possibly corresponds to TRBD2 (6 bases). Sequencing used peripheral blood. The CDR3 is CASSLDPSARGSYNEQFF. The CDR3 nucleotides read TGTGCCAGCTCACTCGACCCTAGCGCCCGGGGCTCCTACAATGAGCAGTTCTTC.